Listed here is a single TCR beta chain. The PCR was carried out with 60 Vbeta primers and 13 Jbeta primers. Measured with immunoSEQ multiplex PCR; TCRdb has only the in-frame clones, and not every one. This sample has fewer than 250,000 clones, with about 86% found just once. The CDR3 length is 15 residues. Germline-derived CDR1 and CDR2 are SGHRS and YFSETQ. V gave up 0 bases and J gave up 9 bases, with 16 bases separating them. The data stem from a study of cytomegalovirus exposure and HLA in healthy donors. The clonotype was recovered from a man between 35 and 55 years old in good health and CMV-seropositive. The chain has TRBV5-1 and TRBJ2-1; the D gene is possibly TRBD2 (6 bases). Sequencing used PBMCs. This CDR3 reads CASSLAGGGRGEQFF. In nucleotides, the CDR3 is TGCGCCAGCAGCTTGGCCGGGGGAGGCCGGGGTGAGCAGTTCTTC.